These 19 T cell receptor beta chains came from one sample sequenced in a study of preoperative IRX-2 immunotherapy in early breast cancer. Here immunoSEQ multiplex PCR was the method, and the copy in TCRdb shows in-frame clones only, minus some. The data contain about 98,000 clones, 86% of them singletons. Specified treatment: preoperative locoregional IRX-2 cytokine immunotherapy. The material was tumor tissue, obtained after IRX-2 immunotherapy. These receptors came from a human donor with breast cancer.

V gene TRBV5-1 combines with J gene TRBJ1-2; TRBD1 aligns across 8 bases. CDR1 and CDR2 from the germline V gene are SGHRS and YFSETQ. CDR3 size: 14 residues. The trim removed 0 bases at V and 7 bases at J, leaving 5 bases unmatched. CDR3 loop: CASSLGDRRSGYTF. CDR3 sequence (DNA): TGCGCCAGCAGCTTGGGGGACAGGAGGAGTGGCTACACCTTC.

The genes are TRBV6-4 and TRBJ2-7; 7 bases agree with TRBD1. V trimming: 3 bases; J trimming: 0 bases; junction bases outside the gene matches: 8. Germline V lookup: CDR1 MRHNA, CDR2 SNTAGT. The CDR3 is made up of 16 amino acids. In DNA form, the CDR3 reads TGTGCCAGCAGTGAGGTGGACAGGCCGTACTCCTACGAGCAGTACTTC. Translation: CASSEVDRPYSYEQYF.

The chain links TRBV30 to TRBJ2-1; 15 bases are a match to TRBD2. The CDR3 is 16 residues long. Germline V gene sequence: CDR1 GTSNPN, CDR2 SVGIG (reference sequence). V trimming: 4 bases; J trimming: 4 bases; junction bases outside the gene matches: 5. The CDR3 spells CAWTGTSGRLYNEQFF. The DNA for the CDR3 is TGTGCCTGGACCGGGACTAGCGGGAGGCTATACAATGAGCAGTTCTTC.

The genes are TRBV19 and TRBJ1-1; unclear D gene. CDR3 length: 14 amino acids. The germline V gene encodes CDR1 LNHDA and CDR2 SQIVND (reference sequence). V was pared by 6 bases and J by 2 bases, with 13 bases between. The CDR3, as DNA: TGTGCCAGTAGGGCCCCCACACTAAACACTGAAGCTTTCTTT. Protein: CASRAPTLNTEAFF.

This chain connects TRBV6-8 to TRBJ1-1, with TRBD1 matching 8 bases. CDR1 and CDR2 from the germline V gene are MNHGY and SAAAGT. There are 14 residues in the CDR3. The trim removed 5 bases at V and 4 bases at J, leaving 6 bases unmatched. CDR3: CASSTNRGATEAFF. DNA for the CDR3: TGTGCCAGCAGTACTAACAGGGGGGCCACTGAAGCTTTCTTT.

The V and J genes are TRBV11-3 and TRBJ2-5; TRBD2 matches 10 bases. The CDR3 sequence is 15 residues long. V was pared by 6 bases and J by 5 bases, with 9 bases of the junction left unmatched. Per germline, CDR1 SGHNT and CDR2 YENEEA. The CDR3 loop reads CASRTPGLASETQYF. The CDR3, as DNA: TGTGCCAGCAGGACTCCGGGACTAGCGTCCGAGACCCAGTACTTC.

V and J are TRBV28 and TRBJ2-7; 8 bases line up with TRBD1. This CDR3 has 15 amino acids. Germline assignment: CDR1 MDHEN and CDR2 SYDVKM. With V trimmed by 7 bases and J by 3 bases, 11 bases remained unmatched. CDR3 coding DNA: TGTGCCAGCACCGCTAGAGGACAGGGAAGCTACGAGCAGTACTTC. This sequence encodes CASTARGQGSYEQYF.

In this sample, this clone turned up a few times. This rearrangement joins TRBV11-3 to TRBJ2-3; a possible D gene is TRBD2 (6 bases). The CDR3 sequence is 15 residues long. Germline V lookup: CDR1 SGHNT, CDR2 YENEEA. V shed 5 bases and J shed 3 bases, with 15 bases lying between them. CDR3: CASSIAGFSTDTQYF. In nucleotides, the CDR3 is TGTGCCAGCAGCATCGCGGGATTCTCGACAGATACGCAGTATTTT.

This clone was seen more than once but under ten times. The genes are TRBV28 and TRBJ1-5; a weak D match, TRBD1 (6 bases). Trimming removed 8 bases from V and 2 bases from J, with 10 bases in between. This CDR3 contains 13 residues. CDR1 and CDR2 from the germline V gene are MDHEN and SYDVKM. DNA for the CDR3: TGTGCCAGCCAATACAGGGGCAATCAGCCCCAGCATTTT. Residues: CASQYRGNQPQHF. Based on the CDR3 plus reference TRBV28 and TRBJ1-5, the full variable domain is DVKVTQSSRYLVKRTGEKVFLECVQDMDHENMFWYRQDPGLGLRLIYFSYDVKMKEKGDIPEGYSVSREKKERFSLILESASTNQTSMYLCASQYRGNQPQHFGDGTRLSIL.

The CDR3 loop reads CASSSYRDPGNNEQFF. DNA of the CDR3: TGTGCCAGCAGTTCCTACCGGGACCCAGGGAACAATGAGCAGTTCTTC. V usage is TRBV28 and J usage is TRBJ2-1; D possibly matches TRBD1 or TRBD2 (5 bases each). Germline V gene sequence: CDR1 MDHEN, CDR2 SYDVKM. Trimming removed 4 bases at V and 5 bases at J, with 18 bases between. The CDR3 has 16 residues. Combining the CDR3 with reference TRBV28 and TRBJ2-1 gives the whole variable domain DVKVTQSSRYLVKRTGEKVFLECVQDMDHENMFWYRQDPGLGLRLIYFSYDVKMKEKGDIPEGYSVSREKKERFSLILESASTNQTSMYLCASSSYRDPGNNEQFFGPGTRLTVL.

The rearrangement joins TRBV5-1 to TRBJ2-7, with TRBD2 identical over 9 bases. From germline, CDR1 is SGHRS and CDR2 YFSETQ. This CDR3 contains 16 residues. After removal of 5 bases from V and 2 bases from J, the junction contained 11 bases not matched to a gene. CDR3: CASSSRAGGQTYEQYF. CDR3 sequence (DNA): TGCGCCAGCAGTTCTAGGGCGGGGGGGCAAACCTACGAGCAGTACTTC.

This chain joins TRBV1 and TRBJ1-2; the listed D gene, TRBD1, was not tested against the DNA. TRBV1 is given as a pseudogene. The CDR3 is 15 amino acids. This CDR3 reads CASSQHRGRVSGYTF. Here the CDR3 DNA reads TGCGCCAGCAGCCAACACAGGGGGCGCGTTAGTGGCTACACCTTC.

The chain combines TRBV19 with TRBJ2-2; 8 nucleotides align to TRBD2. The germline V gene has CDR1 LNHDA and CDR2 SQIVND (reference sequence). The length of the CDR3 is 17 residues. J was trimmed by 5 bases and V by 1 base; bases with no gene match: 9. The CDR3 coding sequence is TGTGCCAGTAGTATAGGCAGCGGGGGTATACGAACCGGGGAGCTGTTTTTT. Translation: CASSIGSGGIRTGELFF. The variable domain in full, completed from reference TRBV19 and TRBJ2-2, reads DGGITQSPKYLFRKEGQNVTLSCEQNLNHDAMYWYRQDPGQGLRLIYYSQIVNDFQKGDIAEGYSVSREKKESFPLTVTSAQKNPTAFYLCASSIGSGGIRTGELFFGEGSRLTVL.

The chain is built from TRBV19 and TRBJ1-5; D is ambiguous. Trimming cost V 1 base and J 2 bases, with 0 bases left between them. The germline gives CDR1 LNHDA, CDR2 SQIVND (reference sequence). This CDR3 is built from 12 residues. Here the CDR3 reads CASSIGNQPQHF. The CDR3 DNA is TGTGCCAGTAGTATAGGCAATCAGCCCCAGCATTTT.

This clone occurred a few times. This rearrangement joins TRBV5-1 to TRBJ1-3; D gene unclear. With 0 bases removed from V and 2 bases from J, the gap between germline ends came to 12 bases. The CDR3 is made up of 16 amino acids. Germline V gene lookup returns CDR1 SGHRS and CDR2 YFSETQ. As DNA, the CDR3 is TGCGCCAGCAGCTTGGTGTCAGGAAAGGCTGGAAACACCATATATTTT. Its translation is CASSLVSGKAGNTIYF.

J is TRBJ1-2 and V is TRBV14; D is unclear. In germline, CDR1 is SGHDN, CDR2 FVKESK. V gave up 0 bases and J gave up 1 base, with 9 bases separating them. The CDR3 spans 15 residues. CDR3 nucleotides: TGTGCCAGCAGCCAAGACCCGACACGTAACTATGGCTACACCTTC. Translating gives CASSQDPTRNYGYTF. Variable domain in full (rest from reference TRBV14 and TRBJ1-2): EAGVTQFPSHSVIEKGQTVTLRCDPISGHDNLYWYRRVMGKEIKFLLHFVKESKQDESGMPNNRFLAERTGGTYSTLKVQPAELEDSGVYFCASSQDPTRNYGYTFGSGTRLTVV.

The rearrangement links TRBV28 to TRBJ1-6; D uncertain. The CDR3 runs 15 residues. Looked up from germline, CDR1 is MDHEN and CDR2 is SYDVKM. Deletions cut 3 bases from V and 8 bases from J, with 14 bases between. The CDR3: CASSLAQFADSPLHF. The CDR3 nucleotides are TGTGCCAGCAGTTTGGCTCAGTTTGCGGATTCACCCCTCCACTTT.

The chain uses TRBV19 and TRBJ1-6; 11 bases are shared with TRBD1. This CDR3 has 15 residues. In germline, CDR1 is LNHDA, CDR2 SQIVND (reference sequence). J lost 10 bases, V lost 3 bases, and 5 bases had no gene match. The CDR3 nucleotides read TGTGCCAGTAGTATTACGGGACAGGGGGTATCACCCCTCCACTTT. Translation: CASSITGQGVSPLHF.

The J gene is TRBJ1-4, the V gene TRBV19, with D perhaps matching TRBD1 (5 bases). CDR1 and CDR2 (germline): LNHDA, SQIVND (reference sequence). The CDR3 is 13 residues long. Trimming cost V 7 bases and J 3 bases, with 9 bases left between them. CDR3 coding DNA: TGTGCCAGTAAACCGGGACCTAATGAAAAACTGTTTTTT. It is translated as CASKPGPNEKLFF.